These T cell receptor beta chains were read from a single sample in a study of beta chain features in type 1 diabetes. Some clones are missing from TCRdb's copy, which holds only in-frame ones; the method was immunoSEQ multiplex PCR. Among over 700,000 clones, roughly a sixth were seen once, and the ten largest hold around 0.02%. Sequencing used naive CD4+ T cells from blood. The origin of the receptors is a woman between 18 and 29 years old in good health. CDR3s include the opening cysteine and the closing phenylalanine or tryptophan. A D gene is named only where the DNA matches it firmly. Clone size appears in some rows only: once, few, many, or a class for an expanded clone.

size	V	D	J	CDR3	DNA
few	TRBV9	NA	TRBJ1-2	CASSVRGSLNYGYTF	TGTGCCAGCAGCGTTAGGGGATCCTTGAACTATGGCTACACCTTC
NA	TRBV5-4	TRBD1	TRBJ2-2	CASSPGQGLNTGELFF	TGTGCCAGCAGCCCGGGACAGGGCTTGAACACCGGGGAGCTGTTTTTT
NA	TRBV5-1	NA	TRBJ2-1	CATSQEGPYNEQFF	TGCGCCACCAGCCAGGAGGGCCCTTACAATGAGCAGTTCTTC
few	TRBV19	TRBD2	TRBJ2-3	CASSMSSGIEDTQYF	TGTGCCAGTAGTATGTCTAGCGGGATAGAAGATACGCAGTATTTT
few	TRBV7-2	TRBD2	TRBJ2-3	CAMGGPPTDTQYF	TGTGCCATGGGAGGGCCTCCCACAGATACGCAGTATTTT
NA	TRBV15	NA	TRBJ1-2	CATSSRTLSSSGYTF	TGTGCCACCAGCAGTAGGACCTTATCGTCGTCTGGCTACACCTTC
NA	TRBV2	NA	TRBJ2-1	CASSGTGYEQFF	TGTGCCAGCAGTGGTACCGGCTATGAGCAGTTCTTC
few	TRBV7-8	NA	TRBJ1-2	CASSPTGGQGNYGYTF	TGTGCCAGCAGCCCGACGGGAGGTCAGGGTAACTATGGCTACACCTTC
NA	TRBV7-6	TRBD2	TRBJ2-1	CATTSGGHGQFF	TGTGCCACAACTAGCGGGGGACATGGGCAGTTCTTC
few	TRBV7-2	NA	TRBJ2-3	CASAGSGTDTQYF	TGTGCCAGCGCGGGATCCGGTACAGATACGCAGTATTTT
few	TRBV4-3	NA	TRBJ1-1	CASSLSAGLNTEAFF	TGCGCCAGCAGCCTTTCGGCGGGTTTGAACACTGAAGCTTTCTTT
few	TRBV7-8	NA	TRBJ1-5	CASSSGQSNQPQHF	TGTGCCAGCAGCAGTGGGCAGTCGAATCAGCCCCAGCATTTT
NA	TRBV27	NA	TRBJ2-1	CASSFIPDSYNEQFF	TGTGCCAGCAGTTTTATCCCGGACTCATACAATGAGCAGTTCTTC
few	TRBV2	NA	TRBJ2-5	CASSWPQGLQETQYF	TGTGCCAGCAGTTGGCCCCAGGGGCTCCAAGAGACCCAGTACTTC
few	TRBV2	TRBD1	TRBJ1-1	CASSRDLGTENTEAFF	TGTGCCAGCAGTAGGGATCTCGGGACAGAGAACACTGAAGCTTTCTTT
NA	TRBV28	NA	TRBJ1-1	CASSLGQLNTEAFF	TGTGCCAGCAGTTTAGGGCAGTTGAACACTGAAGCTTTCTTT
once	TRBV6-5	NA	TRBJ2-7	CASSYSSYEQYF	TGTGCCAGCAGTTACTCGAGCTACGAGCAGTACTTC
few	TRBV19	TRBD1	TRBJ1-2	CASTVTGTDGYTF	TGTGCCAGTACCGTCACGGGGACAGATGGCTACACCTTC
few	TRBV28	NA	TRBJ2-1	CASSDGPLLGIEQFF	TGTGCCAGCAGTGATGGACCCTTACTGGGCATTGAGCAGTTCTTC
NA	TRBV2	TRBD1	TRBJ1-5	CASSEDQGASQPQHF	TGTGCCAGCAGTGAAGACCAGGGGGCAAGTCAGCCCCAGCATTTT
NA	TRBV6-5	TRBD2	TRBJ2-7	CASSYSTGLGNEQYF	TGTGCCAGCAGTTACTCAACGGGACTAGGCAACGAGCAGTACTTC
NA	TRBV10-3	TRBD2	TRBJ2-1	CAISGVLAGGPNEQFF	TGTGCCATCAGTGGGGTATTAGCGGGAGGGCCTAATGAGCAGTTCTTC
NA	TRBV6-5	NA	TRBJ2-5	CASSYQETQYF	TGTGCCAGCAGTTATCAGGAGACCCAGTACTTC
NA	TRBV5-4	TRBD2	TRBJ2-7	CASSLVLAGFHEQYF	TGTGCCAGCAGCTTAGTTCTAGCGGGATTCCACGAGCAGTACTTC
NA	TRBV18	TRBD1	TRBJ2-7	CASSPTGGAGYEQYF	TGTGCCAGCTCCCCCACAGGGGGCGCCGGGTACGAGCAGTACTTC
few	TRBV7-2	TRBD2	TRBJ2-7	CASSPTSGIYEQYF	TGTGCCAGCAGCCCGACTAGCGGTATCTACGAGCAGTACTTC
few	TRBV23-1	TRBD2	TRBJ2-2	CASSQSNPAALGRANTGELFF	TGCGCCAGCAGTCAATCCAATCCGGCGGCGCTCGGGAGGGCGAACACCGGGGAGCTGTTTTTT
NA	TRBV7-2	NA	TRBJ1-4	CASSSQGATNEKLFF	TGTGCCAGCAGCTCCCAAGGTGCAACTAATGAAAAACTGTTTTTT
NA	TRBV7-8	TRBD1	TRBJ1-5	CASSSHPGTGLDQPQHF	TGTGCCAGCAGCTCGCATCCCGGGACAGGGTTAGATCAGCCCCAGCATTTT
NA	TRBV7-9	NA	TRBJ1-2	CASSGAVATF	TGTGCCAGCTCAGGGGCGGTCGCTACCTTC
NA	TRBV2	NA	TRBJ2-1	CASSTFLYNEQFF	TGTGCCAGCAGTACGTTTCTATACAATGAGCAGTTCTTC
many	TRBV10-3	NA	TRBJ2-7	CAISDWGYEQYF	TGTGCCATCAGTGATTGGGGGTACGAGCAGTACTTC
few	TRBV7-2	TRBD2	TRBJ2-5	CASSPSGSWKTQYF	TGTGCCAGCAGCCCTAGCGGGAGTTGGAAGACCCAGTACTTC
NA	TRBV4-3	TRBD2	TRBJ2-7	CASSQAYSAGIYEQYF	TGCGCCAGCAGCCAAGCCTACTCAGCGGGGATCTACGAGCAGTACTTC
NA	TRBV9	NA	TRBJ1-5	CASSVAGGGQPQHF	TGTGCCAGCAGCGTAGCTGGTGGGGGTCAGCCCCAGCATTTT
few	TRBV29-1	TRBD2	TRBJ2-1	CSVEGTSERYNEQFF	TGCAGCGTTGAGGGGACTAGCGAACGTTACAATGAGCAGTTCTTC
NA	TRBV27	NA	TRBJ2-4	CASRSIAKNIQYF	TGTGCCAGCAGGTCAATAGCCAAAAACATTCAGTACTTC
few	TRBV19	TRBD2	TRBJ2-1	CASSRAGGPPEQFF	TGTGCCAGTAGCAGGGCGGGAGGGCCGCCTGAGCAGTTCTTC
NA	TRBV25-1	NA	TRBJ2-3	CASSEGVWLAGDTQYF	TGTGCCAGCAGTGAGGGGGTATGGCTAGCTGGGGATACGCAGTATTTT
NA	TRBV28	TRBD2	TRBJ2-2	CASSSPQGGTTGELFF	TGTGCCAGCAGTTCCCCCCAGGGAGGGACCACCGGGGAGCTGTTTTTT
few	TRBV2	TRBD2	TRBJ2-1	CASTGLAGNEQFF	TGTGCCAGCACCGGACTAGCGGGGAATGAGCAGTTCTTC
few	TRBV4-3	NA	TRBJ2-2	CASSRARTNTGELFF	TGCGCCAGCAGCCGGGCTAGAACGAACACCGGGGAGCTGTTTTTT
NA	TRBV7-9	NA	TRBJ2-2	CASSSMNTPTGELFF	TGTGCCAGCAGCTCGATGAACACGCCGACCGGGGAGCTGTTTTTT
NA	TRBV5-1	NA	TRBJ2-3	CASSWEDTQYF	TGCGCCAGCAGCTGGGAAGATACGCAGTATTTT
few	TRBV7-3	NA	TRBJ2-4	CASSLGVLAKNIQYF	TGTGCCAGCAGCTTAGGAGTGCTAGCCAAAAACATTCAGTACTTC